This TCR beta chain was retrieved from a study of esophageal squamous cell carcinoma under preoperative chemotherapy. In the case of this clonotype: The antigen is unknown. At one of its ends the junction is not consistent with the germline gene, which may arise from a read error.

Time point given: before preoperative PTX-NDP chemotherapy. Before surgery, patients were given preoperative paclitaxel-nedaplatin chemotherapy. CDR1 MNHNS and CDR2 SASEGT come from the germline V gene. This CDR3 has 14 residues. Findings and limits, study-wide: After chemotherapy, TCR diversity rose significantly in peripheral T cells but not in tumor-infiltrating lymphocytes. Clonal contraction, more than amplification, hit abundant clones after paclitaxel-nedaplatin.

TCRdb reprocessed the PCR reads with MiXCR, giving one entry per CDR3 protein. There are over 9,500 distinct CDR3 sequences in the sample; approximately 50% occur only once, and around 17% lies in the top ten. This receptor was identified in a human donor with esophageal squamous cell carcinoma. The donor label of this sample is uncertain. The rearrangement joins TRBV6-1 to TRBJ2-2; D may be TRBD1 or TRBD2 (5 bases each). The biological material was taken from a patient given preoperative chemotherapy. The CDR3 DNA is TGTGCCAGCAGTGAAGCAGTGGGCACCGGGGCGCTGTTTTTT. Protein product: CASSEAVGTGALFF.